Below, 24 T cell receptor beta chains from the same sample are listed, as sequenced in a study of T cells in narcolepsy. Assay used: immunoSEQ multiplex PCR; TCRdb lists only in-frame clones, some missing. This table holds 9,500 to 12,000 clones, 90% to 95% found once. Sequenced sample: CD45RA- memory CD4+ T cells from PBMCs. Receptors were obtained from a human donor with narcolepsy.

CDR3 DNA sequence: TGCGCCAGCAGCTCACCGACCGGGACAACGAACACCGGGGAGCTGTTTTTT. Translating gives CASSSPTGTTNTGELFF. The chain uses TRBV5-1 and TRBJ2-2, with a weak D call TRBD1 (6 bases). This CDR3 region has 17 residues. V lost 3 bases to trimming and J lost 0 bases, with 15 bases between them. Germline-derived CDR1 and CDR2 are SGHRS and YFSETQ.

The chain links TRBV23-1 to TRBJ2-1; TRBD1 matches 7 bases. TRBV23-1 is an ORF, with its function uncertain. This CDR3 is 15 amino acids long. J was trimmed by 8 bases and V by 8 bases; bases with no gene match: 15. The CDR3 bases are TGCGCCAGCTACCACAGGGGTCGGATCCGGGATGAGCAGTTCTTC. Protein product: CASYHRGRIRDEQFF.

The chain employs TRBV11-3 and TRBJ2-5; 11 positions match TRBD2. This CDR3 region has 15 residues. Looked up from germline, CDR1 is SGHNT and CDR2 is YENEEA. V shed 5 bases and J 3 bases; nucleotides not matched to a gene: 5. CDR3 sequence (DNA): TGTGCCAGCAGCACTAGCGGGAGTCCGGAAGAGACCCAGTACTTC. Protein product: CASSTSGSPEETQYF.

V is TRBV19 and J is TRBJ1-1, with 9 bases that match TRBD1. Germline V gives CDR1 LNHDA, CDR2 SQIVND (reference sequence). The CDR3 spans 12 residues. The junction had 0 bases not matched to a gene; V was cut back by 3 bases and J by 7 bases. CDR3 sequence reads: CASSMGQGEAFF. The DNA of the CDR3 is TGTGCCAGTAGTATGGGACAGGGTGAAGCTTTCTTT.

The chain employs TRBV14 and TRBJ2-1, with 11 bases fitting TRBD2. With V trimmed by 7 bases and J by 7 bases, 6 bases remained unmatched. Germline CDR1 SGHDN, CDR2 FVKESK. This CDR3 is built from 14 residues. CDR3: CASNLAGGRNEQFF. DNA of the CDR3: TGTGCCAGCAATTTAGCGGGAGGGCGAAATGAGCAGTTCTTC. Full variable domain (rest looked up from reference TRBV14 and TRBJ2-1): EAGVTQFPSHSVIEKGQTVTLRCDPISGHDNLYWYRRVMGKEIKFLLHFVKESKQDESGMPNNRFLAERTGGTYSTLKVQPAELEDSGVYFCASNLAGGRNEQFFGPGTRLTVL.

The rearrangement uses TRBV7-2 and TRBJ1-5; no firm D call. V gave up 5 bases and J gave up 4 bases, with 9 bases separating them. The germline V gene has CDR1 SGHTA and CDR2 FQGNSA. This CDR3 has 13 amino acids. This chain's CDR3 is CASSPMGNQPQHF. The DNA for the CDR3 is TGTGCCAGCAGCCCTATGGGGAATCAGCCCCAGCATTTT.

The V gene is TRBV18, the J gene TRBJ1-2; D call uncertain. The CDR3 has 13 amino acids. With 6 bases removed from V and 0 bases from J, the gap between germline ends came to 8 bases. CDR1 KGHSH and CDR2 LQKENI come from the germline V gene. CDR3 nucleotides: TGTGCCAGCTCCCGCACAGCTAACTATGGCTACACCTTC. Protein: CASSRTANYGYTF.

The chain uses TRBV29-1 and TRBJ2-3; 8 nucleotides line up with TRBD2. This CDR3 is built from 15 residues. Trimming removed 7 bases from V and 2 bases from J; junction bases left unmatched: 11. The germline V gene encodes CDR1 SQVTM and CDR2 ANQGSEA. In DNA, the CDR3 is TGCAGCGCCACAGTGGGAGCGGGAGTCACAGATACGCAGTATTTT. Protein sequence: CSATVGAGVTDTQYF.

The V gene is TRBV5-1, the J gene TRBJ1-2; no firm D call. Germline CDR1 reads SGHRS; CDR2 reads YFSETQ. V shed 0 bases and J shed 8 bases, with 17 bases lying between them. The CDR3 runs to 15 residues. The CDR3 DNA reads as TGCGCCAGCAGCTTGGGCTCGACCCGTCAATTAGGCTACACCTTC. Translation: CASSLGSTRQLGYTF.

In nucleotides, the CDR3 is TGCGCCAGCAGCTCGAGACCAATCCCGGGCGCTAGCAATGAGCAGTTCTTC. It codes for CASSSRPIPGASNEQFF. The chain joins TRBV5-1 to TRBJ2-1; D not resolved. V was pared by 3 bases and J by 6 bases, with 22 bases between. Germline-derived CDR1 and CDR2 are SGHRS and YFSETQ. This CDR3 region has 17 residues.

The V call is TRBV6-5, the J call TRBJ2-1; no firm D call. This CDR3 region has 15 residues. Looked up from germline, CDR1 is MNHEY and CDR2 is SVGAGI. V dropped 7 bases and J dropped 9 bases, with 22 bases sitting between them. The chain's CDR3 is CASTIKSAPWAEQFF. CDR3 DNA sequence: TGTGCCAGCACAATAAAATCGGCCCCCTGGGCTGAGCAGTTCTTC.

In its sample, this clone was seen once. CDR3 amino acids: CASSWGQGNTEAFF. The CDR3 bases are TGTGCCAGCAGTTGGGGACAGGGGAACACTGAAGCTTTCTTT. The chain employs TRBV6-6 and TRBJ1-1, with 9 bases that match TRBD1. The CDR3 is 14 residues long. The V and J ends lost 4 bases and 1 base, in that order; junction bases with no gene match: 1. Germline assignment: CDR1 MNHNY and CDR2 SVGAGI (reference sequence).

The chain has TRBV5-4 and TRBJ1-1; D possibly corresponds to TRBD1 (6 bases). Trimming cost V 5 bases and J 7 bases, with 15 bases left between them. The germline gives CDR1 SGHNT, CDR2 YYREEE (reference sequence). The CDR3 runs 13 residues. The DNA for the CDR3 is TGTGCCAGCAGTTTGCAGGGGACCCATGAAGCTTTCTTT. It is translated as CASSLQGTHEAFF. Based on the CDR3 plus reference TRBV5-4 and TRBJ1-1, the full variable domain is ETGVTQSPTHLIKTRGQQVTLRCSSQSGHNTVSWYQQALGQGPQFIFQYYREEENGRGNFPPRFSGLQFPNYSSELNVNALELDDSALYLCASSLQGTHEAFFGQGTRLTVV.

The genes are TRBV7-3 and TRBJ2-3; no firm D call. Per the germline V gene, CDR1 is SGHTA and CDR2 is FQGTGA. The CDR3 has 13 residues. The germline V and J ends were trimmed by 2 bases and 2 bases, with 5 bases remaining between them. CDR3 sequence (DNA): TGTGCCAGCAGCTTAGGTTACACAGATACGCAGTATTTT. Its translation: CASSLGYTDTQYF.

The genes are TRBV5-8 and TRBJ1-2, with D maybe TRBD1 (6 bases). Between the trimmed V and J ends, which lost 2 bases and 8 bases, there was a span of 13 bases. Germline CDR1 reads SGHTS; CDR2 reads YDEGEE. This CDR3 is built from 13 residues. CDR3: CASSLQGDLGYTF. CDR3 in DNA: TGTGCCAGCAGCTTACAGGGAGATCTCGGCTACACCTTC.

The V call is TRBV29-1, the J call TRBJ2-7; D remains ambiguous. The CDR3 is made up of 11 amino acids. V shed 2 bases and J shed 5 bases, with 7 bases lying between them. CDR1 is SQVTM, CDR2 ANQGSEA, per germline. The DNA for the CDR3 is TGCAGCGTTGAACTTGGGGACGAGCAGTACTTC. Translated: CSVELGDEQYF.

The chain uses TRBV19 and TRBJ1-5, with D unresolved. V lost 5 bases and J lost 9, with 11 bases in between. The germline V gene encodes CDR1 LNHDA and CDR2 SQIVND (reference sequence). CDR3 length: 12 amino acids. The CDR3: CASSWDVRPQHF. The CDR3 bases are TGTGCCAGTAGTTGGGATGTTCGGCCCCAGCATTTT. Full variable domain (outside the CDR3, taken from reference TRBV19 and TRBJ1-5): DGGITQSPKYLFRKEGQNVTLSCEQNLNHDAMYWYRQDPGQGLRLIYYSQIVNDFQKGDIAEGYSVSREKKESFPLTVTSAQKNPTAFYLCASSWDVRPQHFGDGTRLSIL.

This chain connects TRBV7-2 to TRBJ1-4; D is unresolved. This CDR3 contains 13 residues. Germline-derived CDR1 and CDR2 are SGHTA and FQGNSA. Trimming removed 1 base from V and 8 bases from J, with 8 bases in between. The CDR3 DNA reads as TGTGCCAGCAGCTTAGTCGGTAGGGAAAAACTGTTTTTT. It translates to CASSLVGREKLFF.

V usage is TRBV10-3 and J usage is TRBJ1-3; no firm D call. Trimming took 7 bases from V and 0 from J, leaving 13 bases between them. The CDR3 runs to 15 residues. The germline V gene encodes CDR1 ENHRY and CDR2 SYGVKD. The DNA for the CDR3 is TGTGCCATCACCCCGGATTTGAGCTCTGGAAACACCATATATTTT. Translation gives CAITPDLSSGNTIYF.

The rearrangement links TRBV27 to TRBJ2-5, with 7 bases lining up with TRBD1. Losses at the gene ends were 5 bases for V and 4 bases for J; bases not matched to a gene: 4. The germline V gene has CDR1 MNHEY and CDR2 SMNVEV (reference sequence). The CDR3 has 13 amino acids. The DNA for the CDR3 is TGTGCCAGCAGTCTTCGACAGGGAGAGACCCAGTACTTC. Translating it yields CASSLRQGETQYF.

The V and J genes are TRBV19 and TRBJ1-2; D is perhaps TRBD1 (5 bases). This CDR3 is built from 13 residues. Per germline, CDR1 LNHDA and CDR2 SQIVND (reference sequence). V was trimmed by 7 bases and J by 2 bases, leaving 11 bases between them. For the CDR3, the DNA is TGTGCCAGTAATCCGACAGAAAACTATGGCTACACCTTC. Translation gives CASNPTENYGYTF.

This chain uses TRBV5-1 with TRBJ2-5; tentative D call: TRBD2 (6 bases). Germline V lookup: CDR1 SGHRS, CDR2 YFSETQ. The CDR3 contains 16 residues. V was pared by 0 bases and J by 5 bases, with 17 bases between. CDR3 sequence reads: CASSLGDSTSGETQYF. In DNA, the CDR3 is TGCGCCAGCAGCTTGGGGGACTCTACTTCGGGGGAGACCCAGTACTTC. Full variable domain (remainder filled in from reference TRBV5-1 and TRBJ2-5): KAGVTQTPRYLIKTRGQQVTLSCSPISGHRSVSWYQQTPGQGLQFLFEYFSETQRNKGNFPGRFSGRQFSNSRSEMNVSTLELGDSALYLCASSLGDSTSGETQYFGPGTRLLVL.

V gene TRBV19 combines with J gene TRBJ2-3; possible D gene TRBD2, 7 bases. CDR3 size: 19 residues. Germline CDR1 LNHDA, CDR2 SQIVND (reference sequence). Trimming left V 1 base short and J 3 bases short, with 23 bases between. The CDR3: CASSIGDSWGGALTDTQYF. The CDR3 DNA reads TGTGCCAGTAGTATAGGAGACTCCTGGGGGGGGGCCCTGACAGATACGCAGTATTTT. The full variable domain, in which reference TRBV19 and TRBJ2-3 provide the parts outside the CDR3, is DGGITQSPKYLFRKEGQNVTLSCEQNLNHDAMYWYRQDPGQGLRLIYYSQIVNDFQKGDIAEGYSVSREKKESFPLTVTSAQKNPTAFYLCASSIGDSWGGALTDTQYFGPGTRLTVL.

V usage is TRBV5-6 and J usage is TRBJ2-1; 7 bases agree with TRBD2. J lost 4 bases, V lost 0 bases, and 7 bases had no gene match. CDR1 SGHDT and CDR2 YYEEEE come from the germline V gene. The CDR3 runs to 16 residues. CDR3 residues: CASSLGASGTYNEQFF. CDR3 in DNA: TGTGCCAGCAGCTTGGGGGCTAGCGGAACTTACAATGAGCAGTTCTTC. The whole variable domain, filled in from reference TRBV5-6 and TRBJ2-1, reads DAGVTQSPTHLIKTRGQQVTLRCSPKSGHDTVSWYQQALGQGPQFIFQYYEEEERQRGNFPDRFSGHQFPNYSSELNVNALLLGDSALYLCASSLGASGTYNEQFFGPGTRLTVL.